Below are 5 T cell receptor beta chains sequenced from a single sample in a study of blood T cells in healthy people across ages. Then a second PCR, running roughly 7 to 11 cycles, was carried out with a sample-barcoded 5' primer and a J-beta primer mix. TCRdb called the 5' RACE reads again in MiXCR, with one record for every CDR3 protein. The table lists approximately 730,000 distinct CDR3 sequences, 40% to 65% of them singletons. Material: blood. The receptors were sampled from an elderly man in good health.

The CDR3 loop reads CASSQEQGEKLFF. The CDR3 DNA reads TGCGCCAGCAGCCAAGAGCAGGGGGAAAAACTGTTTTTT. V usage is TRBV4-1 and J usage is TRBJ1-4, with D tentatively TRBD1 (6 bases). Per germline, CDR1 MGHRA and CDR2 YSYEKL. The length of the CDR3 is 13 residues. Trimming pared 0 bases from V and 8 bases from J, leaving 7 bases between.

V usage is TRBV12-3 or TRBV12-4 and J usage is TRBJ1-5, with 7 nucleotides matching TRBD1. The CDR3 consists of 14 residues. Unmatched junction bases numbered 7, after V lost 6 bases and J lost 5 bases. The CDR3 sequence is CASRLAGGYQPQHF. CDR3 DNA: TGTGCCAGCAGGTTGGCAGGGGGATATCAGCCCCAGCATTTT.

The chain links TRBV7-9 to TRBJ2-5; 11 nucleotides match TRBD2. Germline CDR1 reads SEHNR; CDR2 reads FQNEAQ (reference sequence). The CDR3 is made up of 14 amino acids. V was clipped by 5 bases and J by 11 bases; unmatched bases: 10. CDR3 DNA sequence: TGTGCCAGCAGCAGACTAGCGGGATCCGCGGGGCAGTACTTC. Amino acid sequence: CASSRLAGSAGQYF.

The CDR3 reads CASITDRSTYEQYF. In DNA, the CDR3 is TGTGCCAGCATCACGGACAGATCTACCTACGAGCAGTACTTC. The rearrangement joins TRBV3-1 to TRBJ2-7; perhaps TRBD1 as D (6 bases). This CDR3 is 14 amino acids long. In germline, CDR1 is LGHDT, CDR2 YNNKEL (reference sequence). V lost 7 bases to trimming and J lost 2 bases, with 15 bases between them.

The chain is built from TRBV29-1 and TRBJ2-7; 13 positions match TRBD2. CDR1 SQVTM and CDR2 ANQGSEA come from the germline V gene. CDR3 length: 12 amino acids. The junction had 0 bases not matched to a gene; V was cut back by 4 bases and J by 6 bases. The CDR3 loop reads CSVGTSGSEQYF. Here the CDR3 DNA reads TGCAGCGTTGGGACTAGCGGGAGCGAGCAGTACTTC.